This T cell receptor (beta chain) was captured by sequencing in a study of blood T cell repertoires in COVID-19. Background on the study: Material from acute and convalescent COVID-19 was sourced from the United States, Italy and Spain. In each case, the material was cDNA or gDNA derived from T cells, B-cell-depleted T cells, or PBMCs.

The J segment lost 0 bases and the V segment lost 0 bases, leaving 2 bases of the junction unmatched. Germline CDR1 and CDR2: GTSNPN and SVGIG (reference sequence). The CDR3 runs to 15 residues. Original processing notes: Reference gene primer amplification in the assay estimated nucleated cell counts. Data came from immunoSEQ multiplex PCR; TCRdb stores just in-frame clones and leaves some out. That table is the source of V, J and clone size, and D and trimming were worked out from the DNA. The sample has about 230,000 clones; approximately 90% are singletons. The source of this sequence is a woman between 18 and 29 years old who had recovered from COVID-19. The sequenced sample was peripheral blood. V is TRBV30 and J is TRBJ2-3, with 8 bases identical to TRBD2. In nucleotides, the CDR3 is TGTGCCTGGAGTGTGGGGACTAGAAGCACAGATACGCAGTATTTT. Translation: CAWSVGTRSTDTQYF.